What follows are 21 T cell receptor beta chains derived from one specimen sequenced in a study of CD8 T cells in Susac syndrome. The RNA input was 0.5 to 1 ug, and it was reverse transcribed with random hexamers. TCRdb called the immunoSEQ multiplex PCR reads again in MiXCR, with one record for every CDR3 protein. This table has 120,000 or so distinct CDR3 sequences, around 94% appearing once. The sample taken for sequencing was CD8+ T cells from PBMCs. Receptor source: a human donor with Susac syndrome.

The chain employs TRBV9 and TRBJ2-1; D may be TRBD1 or TRBD2 (6 bases each). Trimming left V 4 bases short and J 8 bases short, with 19 bases between. Looked up from germline, CDR1 is SGDLS and CDR2 is YYNGEE. The CDR3 sequence is 15 residues long. As DNA, the CDR3 is TGTGCCAGCAGCTTCCGTCCCGGGGGCTTGGATGAGCAGTTCTTC. Its translation is CASSFRPGGLDEQFF. The full variable domain, in which reference TRBV9 and TRBJ2-1 provide the parts outside the CDR3, is DSGVTQTPKHLITATGQRVTLRCSPRSGDLSVYWYQQSLDQGLQFLIQYYNGEERAKGNILERFSAQQFPDLHSELNLSSLELGDSALYFCASSFRPGGLDEQFFGPGTRLTVL.

This chain links TRBV4-1 with TRBJ1-2; 7 nucleotides align to TRBD1. Losses at the gene ends were 1 base for V and 0 bases for J; bases not matched to a gene: 2. CDR1 and CDR2 (germline): MGHRA, YSYEKL. The CDR3 is 15 residues long. The CDR3 is CASSQGTGSNYGYTF. The CDR3 DNA follows: TGCGCCAGCAGCCAAGGGACAGGCTCTAACTATGGCTACACCTTC.

The chain combines TRBV30 with TRBJ1-1; 7 positions match TRBD1. V lost 5 bases to trimming and J lost 6 bases; unmatched junction nucleotides: 3. Looked up from germline, CDR1 is GTSNPN and CDR2 is SVGIG (reference sequence). The CDR3 is made up of 11 amino acids. The CDR3: CAWFQGAEAFF. Here the CDR3 DNA reads TGTGCCTGGTTCCAGGGGGCTGAAGCTTTCTTT.

The chain is built from TRBV4-1 and TRBJ1-6; 9 bases line up with TRBD1. The CDR3 sequence is 18 residues long. J gave up 10 bases and V 2 bases, and 15 bases lay outside the gene matches. The germline gives CDR1 MGHRA, CDR2 YSYEKL. For the CDR3, the DNA is TGCGCCAGCAGCCAATTAGAGTCCGGGACAGGGTACGAATCACCCCTCCACTTT. Translating gives CASSQLESGTGYESPLHF.

This clonotype was recorded once. The gene calls are TRBV12-3 or TRBV12-4 and TRBJ2-3; D gene unclear. The CDR3 sequence is 13 residues long. V was cut by 7 bases and J by 2 bases, with 10 bases left in between. CDR3 protein: CASTLGITDTQYF. In DNA, the CDR3 is TGTGCCAGCACCTTGGGCATCACAGATACGCAGTATTTT.

The chain joins TRBV27 to TRBJ1-5; D might be TRBD1 (5 bases). Trimming took 6 bases from V and 3 from J, leaving 21 bases between them. CDR1 is MNHEY and CDR2 is SMNVEV in the germline V gene (reference sequence). This CDR3 comprises 17 residues. The CDR3 nucleotides are TGTGCCAGCAGAAAAAATACTCAGGGAGAATTCAATCAGCCCCAGCATTTT. As protein: CASRKNTQGEFNQPQHF.

This chain uses TRBV20-1 with TRBJ2-1; the match to TRBD2 covers 7 bases. V lost 0 bases to trimming and J lost 1 base; unmatched junction nucleotides: 6. This CDR3 has 16 amino acids. Germline lookup yields CDR1 DFQATT and CDR2 SNEGSKA (reference sequence). In DNA form, the CDR3 reads TGCAGTGCTAGAGATCACGGACTAGGGTCCTACAATGAGCAGTTCTTC. It translates to CSARDHGLGSYNEQFF.

This chain connects TRBV20-1 to TRBJ2-7, with TRBD1 identical over 7 bases. Germline CDR1 and CDR2: DFQATT and SNEGSKA (reference sequence). After removal of 6 bases from V and 0 bases from J, the junction contained 5 bases not matched to a gene. This CDR3 has 13 amino acids. The CDR3 spells CSASGTVSYEQYF. Written as DNA, the CDR3 is TGCAGTGCATCCGGGACAGTCTCCTACGAGCAGTACTTC.

The gene calls are TRBV25-1 and TRBJ2-1; D is uncertain. V shed 4 bases and J shed 9 bases, with 10 bases lying between them. This CDR3 comprises 12 residues. Germline V gene sequence: CDR1 MGHDK, CDR2 SYGVNS. The CDR3 protein is CASSVTLFEQFF. CDR3 bases: TGTGCCAGCAGTGTAACCCTTTTTGAGCAGTTCTTC.

The CDR3 sequence is CSVVGTEGSYGYTF. As DNA, the CDR3 is TGCAGCGTTGTAGGGACAGAGGGGTCCTATGGCTACACCTTC. The chain uses TRBV29-1 and TRBJ1-2; TRBD1 agrees at 7 bases. The germline V gene encodes CDR1 SQVTM and CDR2 ANQGSEA. The CDR3 is made up of 14 amino acids. V trimming: 4 bases; J trimming: 4 bases; junction bases outside the gene matches: 9. The full variable domain, completed using reference TRBV29-1 and TRBJ1-2, is SAVISQKPSRDICQRGTSLTIQCQVDSQVTMMFWYRQQPGQSLTLIATANQGSEATYESGFVIDKFPISRPNLTFSTLTVSNMSPEDSSIYLCSVVGTEGSYGYTFGSGTRLTVV.

This clonotype showed up many times. The rearrangement uses TRBV7-9 and TRBJ2-1; D unclear. CDR1 is SEHNR, CDR2 FQNEAQ, per germline (reference sequence). V was pared by 9 bases and J by 9 bases, with 15 bases between. The CDR3 runs 12 residues. CDR3 protein: CASRTDWGEQFF. Here the CDR3 DNA reads TGTGCCAGTCGGACCGATTGGGGTGAGCAGTTCTTC. Together with reference TRBV7-9 and TRBJ2-1, the CDR3 gives the full variable domain: DTGVSQNPRHKITKRGQNVTFRCDPISEHNRLYWYRQTLGQGPEFLTYFQNEAQLEKSRLLSDRFSAERPKGSFSTLEIQRTEQGDSAMYLCASRTDWGEQFFGPGTRLTVL.

The gene calls are TRBV29-1 and TRBJ2-1; no firm D call. CDR3 length: 16 residues. CDR1 is SQVTM, CDR2 ANQGSEA, per germline. The V and J ends lost 0 bases and 2 bases respectively, with 14 bases between them. CDR3: CSVEDLGKSTYNEQFF. The CDR3, as DNA: TGCAGCGTTGAAGATCTGGGGAAAAGTACCTACAATGAGCAGTTCTTC.

The rearrangement uses TRBV29-1 and TRBJ2-5, with 10 bases fitting TRBD1. The CDR3 runs to 14 residues. V dropped 3 bases and J dropped 0; count of bases not matched to a gene: 1. Germline-derived CDR1 and CDR2 are SQVTM and ANQGSEA. Here the CDR3 reads CSVDGTGDQETQYF. CDR3 nucleotides: TGCAGCGTTGACGGGACAGGGGACCAAGAGACCCAGTACTTC. Complete variable domain (other parts from reference TRBV29-1 and TRBJ2-5): SAVISQKPSRDICQRGTSLTIQCQVDSQVTMMFWYRQQPGQSLTLIATANQGSEATYESGFVIDKFPISRPNLTFSTLTVSNMSPEDSSIYLCSVDGTGDQETQYFGPGTRLLVL.

The chain employs TRBV20-1 and TRBJ2-1; 12 bases match TRBD2. CDR1 is DFQATT and CDR2 is SNEGSKA in the germline V gene (reference sequence). This CDR3 has 15 amino acids. The junction had 6 bases not matched to a gene; V was cut back by 3 bases and J by 6 bases. The CDR3 nucleotides read TGCAGTGCTAGTTGGCTAGCGGGGGGGCTCAATGAGCAGTTCTTC. This codes for CSASWLAGGLNEQFF.

The chain couples TRBV5-6 to TRBJ2-1; no reliable D call. Looked up from germline, CDR1 is SGHDT and CDR2 is YYEEEE. The CDR3 length is 15 residues. V was cut by 2 bases and J by 0 bases, with 9 bases left in between. Here the CDR3 DNA reads TGTGCCAGCAGCTTTGGGGATAGCTCCTACAATGAGCAGTTCTTC. Translating gives CASSFGDSSYNEQFF.

The V call is TRBV2, the J call TRBJ1-2; no firm D call. Germline CDR1 and CDR2: SNHLY and FYNNEI. The CDR3 is made up of 12 amino acids. V was clipped by 7 bases and J by 0 bases, with 6 bases between them. CDR3 in DNA: TGTGCCAGCATCCGGACTAACTATGGCTACACCTTC. Its protein is CASIRTNYGYTF. The full variable domain, rest sourced from reference TRBV2 and TRBJ1-2, is EPEVTQTPSHQVTQMGQEVILRCVPISNHLYFYWYRQILGQKVEFLVSFYNNEISEKSEIFDDQFSVERPDGSNFTLKIRSTKLEDSAMYFCASIRTNYGYTFGSGTRLTVV.

This CDR3 is CSARDRSDANTQYF. The CDR3 bases are TGCAGTGCTAGAGACCGCTCCGATGCCAATACGCAGTATTTT. The rearrangement joins TRBV20-1 to TRBJ2-3; no firm D call. CDR3 length: 14 residues. Germline assignment: CDR1 DFQATT and CDR2 SNEGSKA (reference sequence). Deletions cut 0 bases from V and 7 bases from J, with 14 bases between.

V usage is TRBV30 and J usage is TRBJ2-7, with D hard to call. Between the trimmed V and J ends, which lost 3 bases and 2 bases, there was a span of 11 bases. Germline V gene lookup returns CDR1 GTSNPN and CDR2 SVGIG (reference sequence). The CDR3 spans 13 residues. The CDR3 spells CAWRAAVAYEQYF. CDR3 coding DNA: TGTGCCTGGAGAGCAGCCGTAGCCTACGAGCAGTACTTC.

The chain recombines TRBV9 with TRBJ2-3, with 7 bases matching TRBD2. Germline CDR1 is SGDLS and CDR2 is YYNGEE. J lost 6 bases, V lost 5 bases, and 9 bases had no gene match. The CDR3 covers 14 residues. The CDR3 sequence is CASRGASGQDTQYF. CDR3 bases: TGTGCCAGCAGGGGAGCTAGCGGTCAGGATACGCAGTATTTT.

In DNA, the CDR3 is TGTGCCACCAGCAGAGATCGGACCATATATTTT. This encodes CATSRDRTIYF. J is TRBJ1-3 and V is TRBV15; D not certain. V dropped 0 bases and J dropped 10 bases, with 4 bases sitting between them. The CDR3 is 11 amino acids. Germline V gene sequence: CDR1 LNHNV, CDR2 YYDKDF (reference sequence).

This sequence joins TRBV6-6 and TRBJ2-5, with 7 bases aligning to TRBD2. V was pared by 4 bases and J by 1 base, with 3 bases of the junction left unmatched. The CDR3 loop spans 14 amino acids. Germline CDR1 is MNHNY and CDR2 is SVGAGI (reference sequence). CDR3 sequence: CASSWLAAQETQYF. In nucleotides, the CDR3 is TGTGCCAGCAGTTGGCTAGCGGCCCAAGAGACCCAGTACTTC.